The 12 T cell receptor beta chains given below trace back to one sample, sequenced in a study of identical twins. TCRdb fed the 5' RACE reads into MiXCR, producing one record per CDR3 protein. Of some 630,000 distinct CDR3 sequences in the sample, 7% to 7.5% were seen once. These data were likewise used in another study, on yellow fever vaccine responses in identical twins.

The specimen sequenced was PBMCs. Every receptor here comes from a woman aged 18-30 years in good health.

The J gene is TRBJ1-1, the V gene TRBV5-1; TRBD1 is a possible D gene (5 bases). The length of the CDR3 is 13 residues. Germline V CDR1 and CDR2: SGHRS, YFSETQ. Trimming left V 2 bases short and J 8 bases short, with 13 bases between. CDR3: CASSFGTQTEAFF. The CDR3 DNA sequence: TGCGCCAGCAGCTTTGGGACTCAGACAGAAGCTTTCTTT. Full variable domain (outside the CDR3, taken from reference TRBV5-1 and TRBJ1-1): KAGVTQTPRYLIKTRGQQVTLSCSPISGHRSVSWYQQTPGQGLQFLFEYFSETQRNKGNFPGRFSGRQFSNSRSEMNVSTLELGDSALYLCASSFGTQTEAFFGQGTRLTVV.

The chain carries TRBV28 and TRBJ1-1, with TRBD1 identical over 11 bases. Germline assignment: CDR1 MDHEN and CDR2 SYDVKM. The CDR3 spans 13 residues. V gave up 2 bases and J gave up 11 bases; unmatched junction bases: 4. In DNA, the CDR3 is TGTGCCAGCAGTTTAGGGACAGGGGGGGTTGCTTTCTTT. The encoded protein is CASSLGTGGVAFF.

This clonotype has just a few counts. This chain links TRBV4-1 with TRBJ2-1; the match to TRBD2 covers 10 bases. J lost 10 bases, V lost 0 bases, and 9 bases had no gene match. This CDR3 is 16 amino acids long. In germline, CDR1 is MGHRA, CDR2 YSYEKL. In nucleotides, the CDR3 is TGCGCCAGCAGCCAAGAAAGTGGGCTAGCGGGAGCCGAGCAGTTCTTC. Its protein is CASSQESGLAGAEQFF.

In its sample, this clonotype was seen many times. J is TRBJ1-1 and V is TRBV5-5, with a weak D call TRBD1 (5 bases). V lost 4 bases to trimming and J lost 0 bases, with 10 bases between them. The CDR3 loop spans 14 amino acids. Per the germline V gene, CDR1 is SGHKS and CDR2 is YYEKEE (reference sequence). The CDR3 nucleotides are TGTGCCAGCAGCCCACGAGGGGTGAACACTGAAGCTTTCTTT. It encodes CASSPRGVNTEAFF.

The chain is built from TRBV10-3 and TRBJ2-1; TRBD2 matches at 12 bases. The CDR3 has 16 residues. Trimming removed 2 bases from V and 3 bases from J; junction bases left unmatched: 2. In germline, CDR1 is ENHRY, CDR2 SYGVKD. The CDR3 DNA sequence: TGTGCCATCAGTGAGCTAGCGGGGGGGCGCTACAATGAGCAGTTCTTC. Protein: CAISELAGGRYNEQFF.

This clonotype was seen more than once but under ten times. The chain is built from TRBV7-9 and TRBJ1-1; D might be TRBD1 (5 bases). The ends were cut back, 5 bases at V and 0 bases at J, with 10 bases in the middle. The CDR3 is made up of 14 amino acids. Germline CDR1 SEHNR, CDR2 FQNEAQ (reference sequence). The DNA for the CDR3 is TGTGCCAGCAGCACCCCGGGGGTGAACACTGAAGCTTTCTTT. This sequence encodes CASSTPGVNTEAFF. The full variable domain, rest sourced from reference TRBV7-9 and TRBJ1-1, is DTGVSQNPRHKITKRGQNVTFRCDPISEHNRLYWYRQTLGQGPEFLTYFQNEAQLEKSRLLSDRFSAERPKGSFSTLEIQRTEQGDSAMYLCASSTPGVNTEAFFGQGTRLTVV.

This clonotype was recorded at least ten times. The CDR3 sequence: CASSLAQGGPTDTQYF. DNA for the CDR3: TGTGCCAGCAGTTTAGCCCAGGGGGGACCCACAGATACGCAGTATTTT. This chain links TRBV12-3 or TRBV12-4 with TRBJ2-3; a weak D match, TRBD1 (7 bases). The V and J ends lost 0 bases and 2 bases respectively, with 12 bases between them. The CDR3 consists of 16 residues.

The CDR3 spells CASSYRSGGPDTQYF. CDR3 in DNA: TGTGCCAGCAGTTACCGAAGCGGCGGCCCAGATACGCAGTATTTT. V is TRBV6-2 or TRBV6-3 and J is TRBJ2-3, with D perhaps matching TRBD2 (5 bases). Germline-derived CDR1 and CDR2 are MNHEY and SVGEGT. The CDR3 loop spans 15 amino acids. V was trimmed by 2 bases and J by 4 bases, leaving 13 bases between them.

This chain uses TRBV12-3 or TRBV12-4 with TRBJ1-1; D is perhaps TRBD1 (5 bases). The V and J ends lost 6 bases and 4 bases respectively, with 9 bases between them. The CDR3 consists of 12 residues. The CDR3 DNA follows: TGTGCCAGCAGACTTGGGACCACTGAAGCTTTCTTT. It yields the protein CASRLGTTEAFF.

This clonotype was seen more than once but under ten times. The V call is TRBV5-1, the J call TRBJ2-5; TRBD1 matches 8 bases. The trim removed 5 bases at V and 1 base at J, leaving 4 bases unmatched. The CDR3 totals 14 residues. Per the germline V gene, CDR1 is SGHRS and CDR2 is YFSETQ. CDR3 sequence reads: CASRSGQAQETQYF. In DNA, the CDR3 is TGCGCCAGCAGATCGGGACAGGCCCAAGAGACCCAGTACTTC.

The rearrangement links TRBV20-1 to TRBJ2-1; tentative D call: TRBD2 (6 bases). This CDR3 comprises 17 residues. The ends were cut back, 6 bases at V and 0 bases at J, with 21 bases in the middle. Germline CDR1 and CDR2: DFQATT and SNEGSKA (reference sequence). CDR3 DNA: TGCAGTGCCTACCCCGCGGGGCTTCCCAGCTCCTACAATGAGCAGTTCTTC. Protein: CSAYPAGLPSSYNEQFF.

This CDR3 reads CASGLTGWNSPLHF. The CDR3, as DNA: TGTGCTAGTGGTTTGACAGGGTGGAATTCACCCCTCCACTTT. The chain employs TRBV12-5 and TRBJ1-6, with D maybe TRBD1 (6 bases). The CDR3 covers 14 residues. V was trimmed by 2 bases and J by 7 bases, leaving 9 bases between them. Germline CDR1 and CDR2: LGHNT and FRNRAP.